The text below deals with one T cell receptor (beta chain). Its antigen is not known. Amplification used 60 Vbeta primers and 13 Jbeta primers. Libraries were prepared by immunoSEQ multiplex PCR; TCRdb keeps only in-frame clonotypes and omits some of them. This sample's clone table lists about 200,000 clones. This CDR3 comprises 11 residues. Trimming pared 5 bases from V and 7 bases from J, leaving 6 bases between. CDR1 and CDR2 (germline): SGHTA, FQGNSA. This entry comes from a study of cytomegalovirus exposure and HLA in healthy donors. Study-wide results and caveats: In a later analysis, parvovirus B19, influenza, CMV and Epstein-Barr virus appeared linked to several top co-occurrence clusters. Being productive about 87% or about 30% of the time was typical of most TCR beta V segments in an earlier analysis. Across donors, most TCRs were seen rarely, yet some public ones were widespread.

The chain links TRBV7-2 to TRBJ2-1; D not certain. The sequence came from a boy aged 5 to 17 in good health and CMV-seronegative. What was sequenced was PBMCs. The CDR3 is CASSLLNEQFF. The CDR3 DNA is TGTGCCAGCAGCCTTTTAAATGAGCAGTTCTTC.